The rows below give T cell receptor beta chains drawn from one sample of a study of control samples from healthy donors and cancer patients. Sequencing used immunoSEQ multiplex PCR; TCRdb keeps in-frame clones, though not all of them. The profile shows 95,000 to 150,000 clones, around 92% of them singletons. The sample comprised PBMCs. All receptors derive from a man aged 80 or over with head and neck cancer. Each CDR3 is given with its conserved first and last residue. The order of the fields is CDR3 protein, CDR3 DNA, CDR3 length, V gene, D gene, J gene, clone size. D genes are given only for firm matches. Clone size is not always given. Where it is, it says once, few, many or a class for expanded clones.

cdr3_aa: CASSQPTRGGGYTF; cdr3_nt: TGCGCCAGCAGCCAACCCACCCGGGGAGGTGGCTACACCTTC; cdr3_length: 14; v_call: TRBV4-1; d_call: .; j_call: TRBJ1-2; clone_size: .
cdr3_aa: CATSREGATNEKLFF; cdr3_nt: TGTGCCACCAGCAGAGAAGGTGCAACTAATGAAAAACTGTTTTTT; cdr3_length: 15; v_call: TRBV15; d_call: .; j_call: TRBJ1-4; clone_size: .
cdr3_aa: CASSLGEGEADTQYF; cdr3_nt: TGCGCCAGCAGCTTGGGAGAAGGGGAAGCAGATACGCAGTATTTT; cdr3_length: 15; v_call: TRBV5-1; d_call: .; j_call: TRBJ2-3; clone_size: once
cdr3_aa: CASSTTGGDYGYTF; cdr3_nt: TGTGCCAGCAGTACCACAGGGGGAGACTATGGCTACACCTTC; cdr3_length: 14; v_call: TRBV6-5; d_call: TRBD1; j_call: TRBJ1-2; clone_size: .
cdr3_aa: CASSGLYRAGPEKLFF; cdr3_nt: TGTGCCAGCAGCGGCCTCTACAGGGCCGGACCTGAAAAACTGTTTTTT; cdr3_length: 16; v_call: TRBV21-1; d_call: .; j_call: TRBJ1-4; clone_size: .
cdr3_aa: CASSPRDQEEKLFF; cdr3_nt: TGCGCCAGCAGCCCCCGGGACCAAGAGGAAAAACTGTTTTTT; cdr3_length: 14; v_call: TRBV4-1; d_call: .; j_call: TRBJ1-4; clone_size: .
cdr3_aa: CASSEAAAYNSPLHF; cdr3_nt: TGTGCCAGCAGTGAAGCGGCAGCCTATAATTCACCCCTCCACTTT; cdr3_length: 15; v_call: TRBV6-1; d_call: .; j_call: TRBJ1-6; clone_size: .
cdr3_aa: CASSQGSGSWNEQFF; cdr3_nt: TGTGCCAGCAGCCAGGGTAGCGGGAGTTGGAATGAGCAGTTCTTC; cdr3_length: 15; v_call: TRBV14; d_call: TRBD2; j_call: TRBJ2-1; clone_size: .
cdr3_aa: CASSPPIASGDLSYNEQFF; cdr3_nt: TGTGCCAGCTCACCACCAATCGCTAGCGGGGACCTCTCCTACAATGAGCAGTTCTTC; cdr3_length: 19; v_call: TRBV18; d_call: TRBD2; j_call: TRBJ2-1; clone_size: .
cdr3_aa: CASSLGGLAAQFF; cdr3_nt: TGCGCCAGCAGCTTGGGCGGACTAGCGGCGCAGTTCTTC; cdr3_length: 13; v_call: TRBV5-1; d_call: TRBD2; j_call: TRBJ2-1; clone_size: .
cdr3_aa: CASSPTTVGGYTF; cdr3_nt: TGTGCCAGCAGTCCGACCACAGTTGGCGGCTACACCTTC; cdr3_length: 13; v_call: TRBV12-3/TRBV12-4; d_call: .; j_call: TRBJ1-2; clone_size: .
cdr3_aa: CATSEGGPYNEQFF; cdr3_nt: TGTGCCACCAGTGAGGGGGGACCCTACAATGAGCAGTTCTTC; cdr3_length: 14; v_call: TRBV24-1; d_call: .; j_call: TRBJ2-1; clone_size: .
cdr3_aa: CASSEVGRDLTYEQYF; cdr3_nt: TGCGCCAGCAGTGAAGTCGGACGGGACTTAACCTACGAGCAGTACTTC; cdr3_length: 16; v_call: TRBV23-1; d_call: .; j_call: TRBJ2-7; clone_size: .
cdr3_aa: CASSPDVGSYNEQFF; cdr3_nt: TGTGCCAGCTCACCTGACGTGGGATCCTACAATGAGCAGTTCTTC; cdr3_length: 15; v_call: TRBV18; d_call: .; j_call: TRBJ2-1; clone_size: .
cdr3_aa: CASSLVGNTEAFF; cdr3_nt: TGTGCCAGCAGCTTGGTCGGGAACACTGAAGCTTTCTTT; cdr3_length: 13; v_call: TRBV28; d_call: .; j_call: TRBJ1-1; clone_size: .
cdr3_aa: CASSLGGRGTYEKLFF; cdr3_nt: TGTGCCAGCAGCTTGGGCGGGAGGGGAACTTACGAAAAACTGTTTTTT; cdr3_length: 16; v_call: TRBV5-4; d_call: .; j_call: TRBJ1-4; clone_size: .
cdr3_aa: CASSYGRGPITDTQYF; cdr3_nt: TGTGCCAGCAGTTACGGCAGGGGACCCATAACAGATACGCAGTATTTT; cdr3_length: 16; v_call: TRBV6-6; d_call: .; j_call: TRBJ2-3; clone_size: .
cdr3_aa: CASSQETISNYGYTF; cdr3_nt: TGCGCCAGCAGCCAAGAGACCATCTCTAACTATGGCTACACCTTC; cdr3_length: 15; v_call: TRBV4-1; d_call: .; j_call: TRBJ1-2; clone_size: .
cdr3_aa: CASSPASGKSADTQYF; cdr3_nt: TGTGCCAGCTCACCGGCCAGCGGGAAGAGCGCAGATACGCAGTATTTT; cdr3_length: 16; v_call: TRBV18; d_call: TRBD2; j_call: TRBJ2-3; clone_size: .
cdr3_aa: CASSSLGGEQFF; cdr3_nt: TGTGCCAGCAGCTCCCTGGGCGGTGAGCAGTTCTTC; cdr3_length: 12; v_call: TRBV3-1/TRBV3-2; d_call: .; j_call: TRBJ2-1; clone_size: .
cdr3_aa: CASSISLSSRYEQYF; cdr3_nt: TGTGCCAGTAGTATCTCCCTCTCATCCCGCTACGAGCAGTACTTC; cdr3_length: 15; v_call: TRBV19; d_call: .; j_call: TRBJ2-7; clone_size: .
cdr3_aa: CASSEATGTTGDEQYF; cdr3_nt: TGTGCCAGCAGTGAAGCCACCGGGACTACGGGCGACGAGCAGTACTTC; cdr3_length: 16; v_call: TRBV6-1; d_call: TRBD2; j_call: TRBJ2-7; clone_size: .
cdr3_aa: CAWNSIYEQYF; cdr3_nt: TGTGCCTGGAACTCTATCTACGAGCAGTACTTC; cdr3_length: 11; v_call: TRBV30; d_call: .; j_call: TRBJ2-7; clone_size: .
cdr3_aa: CASSHFSASENTGELFF; cdr3_nt: TGCGCCAGCAGCCACTTCTCGGCTAGCGAGAACACCGGGGAGCTGTTTTTT; cdr3_length: 17; v_call: TRBV4-3; d_call: .; j_call: TRBJ2-2; clone_size: .
cdr3_aa: CASSPGQNWQNSYEQYF; cdr3_nt: TGTGCCAGCTCACCGGGACAGAACTGGCAGAACTCCTACGAGCAGTACTTC; cdr3_length: 17; v_call: TRBV18; d_call: TRBD1; j_call: TRBJ2-7; clone_size: .
cdr3_aa: CASSQDVAAITYEQYF; cdr3_nt: TGCGCCAGCAGCCAAGACGTGGCGGCCATAACCTACGAGCAGTACTTC; cdr3_length: 16; v_call: TRBV4-3; d_call: .; j_call: TRBJ2-7; clone_size: .
cdr3_aa: CASSFPRRGQETQYF; cdr3_nt: TGTGCCAGCAGCTTTCCGAGGCGGGGGCAAGAGACCCAGTACTTC; cdr3_length: 15; v_call: TRBV7-9; d_call: TRBD2; j_call: TRBJ2-5; clone_size: .
cdr3_aa: CASSVSQISGANVLTF; cdr3_nt: TGTGCCAGCAGCGTATCACAGATCTCTGGGGCCAACGTCCTGACTTTC; cdr3_length: 16; v_call: TRBV9; d_call: .; j_call: TRBJ2-6; clone_size: .
cdr3_aa: CASSEWGGSNQPQHF; cdr3_nt: TGTGCCAGCAGTGAATGGGGGGGAAGCAATCAGCCCCAGCATTTT; cdr3_length: 15; v_call: TRBV6-1; d_call: .; j_call: TRBJ1-5; clone_size: .
cdr3_aa: CASRFSGTSTDTQYF; cdr3_nt: TGTGCCAGCAGGTTTAGCGGGACTAGCACAGATACGCAGTATTTT; cdr3_length: 15; v_call: TRBV11-2; d_call: TRBD2; j_call: TRBJ2-3; clone_size: .
cdr3_aa: CASSQEDRGGGNTIYF; cdr3_nt: TGCGCCAGCAGCCAAGAGGACAGGGGAGGTGGAAACACCATATATTTT; cdr3_length: 16; v_call: TRBV4-1; d_call: TRBD1; j_call: TRBJ1-3; clone_size: .
cdr3_aa: CASSFVDYEQYF; cdr3_nt: TGTGCCAGCAGCTTCGTTGACTACGAGCAGTACTTC; cdr3_length: 12; v_call: TRBV7-2; d_call: .; j_call: TRBJ2-7; clone_size: .
cdr3_aa: CASSSSLGYEQYF; cdr3_nt: TGTGCCAGCAGCTCGTCCCTGGGTTACGAGCAGTACTTC; cdr3_length: 13; v_call: TRBV11-2; d_call: .; j_call: TRBJ2-7; clone_size: many
cdr3_aa: CASSLARTGYNEQFF; cdr3_nt: TGCGCCAGCAGCTTGGCACGGACAGGGTACAATGAGCAGTTCTTC; cdr3_length: 15; v_call: TRBV5-1; d_call: TRBD1; j_call: TRBJ2-1; clone_size: .
cdr3_aa: CASSQDPGTNESGYTF; cdr3_nt: TGCGCCAGCAGCCAAGATCCGGGGACGAACGAGAGCGGCTACACCTTC; cdr3_length: 16; v_call: TRBV4-3; d_call: .; j_call: TRBJ1-2; clone_size: .
cdr3_aa: CASSLWGTEAFF; cdr3_nt: TGTGCCAGCAGCTTATGGGGGACTGAAGCTTTCTTT; cdr3_length: 12; v_call: TRBV7-2; d_call: .; j_call: TRBJ1-1; clone_size: once
cdr3_aa: CASSRLAGGTGELFF; cdr3_nt: TGTGCCAGCAGCAGACTAGCGGGGGGTACCGGGGAGCTGTTTTTT; cdr3_length: 15; v_call: TRBV25-1; d_call: TRBD2; j_call: TRBJ2-2; clone_size: .
cdr3_aa: CASSLDRRGEAFF; cdr3_nt: TGTGCCAGCAGCTTAGATCGACGGGGAGAAGCTTTCTTT; cdr3_length: 13; v_call: TRBV11-3; d_call: .; j_call: TRBJ1-1; clone_size: .
cdr3_aa: CASSPGTSQPGTQYF; cdr3_nt: TGTGCCAGCAGCCCCGGGACAAGCCAACCCGGGACCCAGTACTTC; cdr3_length: 15; v_call: TRBV11-3; d_call: .; j_call: TRBJ2-5; clone_size: .
cdr3_aa: CASTGMEGPYGYTF; cdr3_nt: TGTGCCAGCACGGGTATGGAGGGGCCCTATGGCTACACCTTC; cdr3_length: 14; v_call: TRBV7-9; d_call: .; j_call: TRBJ1-2; clone_size: .
cdr3_aa: CASSPRFQETQYF; cdr3_nt: TGTGCCAGCAGCCCCCGTTTCCAAGAGACCCAGTACTTC; cdr3_length: 13; v_call: TRBV7-2; d_call: .; j_call: TRBJ2-5; clone_size: .
cdr3_aa: CASSLRTGDQPQHF; cdr3_nt: TGTGCCAGCAGTTTACGGACAGGGGATCAGCCCCAGCATTTT; cdr3_length: 14; v_call: TRBV28; d_call: TRBD1; j_call: TRBJ1-5; clone_size: .
cdr3_aa: CASSDRTSGAYEQYF; cdr3_nt: TGTGCCAGCAGTGACCGTACTAGCGGAGCCTACGAGCAGTACTTC; cdr3_length: 15; v_call: TRBV6-2/TRBV6-3; d_call: TRBD2; j_call: TRBJ2-7; clone_size: .
cdr3_aa: CASSQDMGVRRPGGYTF; cdr3_nt: TGCGCCAGCAGCCAAGATATGGGGGTTCGACGGCCGGGTGGCTACACCTTC; cdr3_length: 17; v_call: TRBV4-3; d_call: .; j_call: TRBJ1-2; clone_size: .
cdr3_aa: CASSTYQGSNQPQHF; cdr3_nt: TGTGCCAGTAGTACTTACCAGGGTAGCAATCAGCCCCAGCATTTT; cdr3_length: 15; v_call: TRBV19; d_call: .; j_call: TRBJ1-5; clone_size: .
cdr3_aa: CASRDLTGETQYF; cdr3_nt: TGCGCCAGCAGGGATTTAACGGGTGAGACCCAGTACTTC; cdr3_length: 13; v_call: TRBV5-1; d_call: .; j_call: TRBJ2-5; clone_size: .
cdr3_aa: CASSPTRKDTQYF; cdr3_nt: TGTGCCAGCAGCCCAACTAGAAAAGATACGCAGTATTTT; cdr3_length: 13; v_call: TRBV7-2; d_call: .; j_call: TRBJ2-3; clone_size: once
cdr3_aa: CASSEDPDNEQFF; cdr3_nt: TGTGCCAGCAGTGAAGACCCCGACAATGAGCAGTTCTTC; cdr3_length: 13; v_call: TRBV6-1; d_call: .; j_call: TRBJ2-1; clone_size: .
cdr3_aa: CASSYTPTGGDTIYF; cdr3_nt: TGCGCCAGCAGCTACACACCGACAGGAGGAGACACCATATATTTT; cdr3_length: 15; v_call: TRBV5-1; d_call: .; j_call: TRBJ1-3; clone_size: .